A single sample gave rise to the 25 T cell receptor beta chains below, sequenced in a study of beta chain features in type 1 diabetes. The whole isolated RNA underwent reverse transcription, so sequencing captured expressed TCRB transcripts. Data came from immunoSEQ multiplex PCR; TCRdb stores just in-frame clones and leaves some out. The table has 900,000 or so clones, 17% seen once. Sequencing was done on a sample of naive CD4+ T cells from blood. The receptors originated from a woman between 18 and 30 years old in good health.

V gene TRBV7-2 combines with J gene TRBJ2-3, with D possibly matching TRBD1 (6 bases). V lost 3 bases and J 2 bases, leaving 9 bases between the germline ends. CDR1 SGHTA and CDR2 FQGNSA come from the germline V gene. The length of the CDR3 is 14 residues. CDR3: CASSLRTDTDTQYF. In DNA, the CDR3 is TGTGCCAGCAGCTTGAGGACAGACACAGATACGCAGTATTTT.

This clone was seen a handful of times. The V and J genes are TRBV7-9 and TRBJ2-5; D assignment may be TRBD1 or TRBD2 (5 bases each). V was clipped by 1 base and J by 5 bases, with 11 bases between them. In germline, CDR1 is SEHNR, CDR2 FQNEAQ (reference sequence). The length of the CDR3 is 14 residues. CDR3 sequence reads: CASSLVEGRETQYF. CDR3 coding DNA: TGTGCCAGCAGCTTAGTTGAGGGGCGGGAGACCCAGTACTTC.

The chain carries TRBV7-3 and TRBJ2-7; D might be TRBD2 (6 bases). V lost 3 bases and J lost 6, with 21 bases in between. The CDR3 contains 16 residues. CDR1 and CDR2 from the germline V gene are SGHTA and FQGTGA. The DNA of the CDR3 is TGTGCCAGCAGCTTTAATCGTTTGGGACTGAAACGCGAGCAGTACTTC. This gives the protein CASSFNRLGLKREQYF.

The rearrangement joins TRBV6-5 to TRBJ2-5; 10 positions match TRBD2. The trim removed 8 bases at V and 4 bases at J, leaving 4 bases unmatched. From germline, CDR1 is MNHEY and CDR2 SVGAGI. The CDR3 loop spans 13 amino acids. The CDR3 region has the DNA TGTGCCAGCTCGCGACTAGCGGGAGAGACCCAGTACTTC. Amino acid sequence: CASSRLAGETQYF.

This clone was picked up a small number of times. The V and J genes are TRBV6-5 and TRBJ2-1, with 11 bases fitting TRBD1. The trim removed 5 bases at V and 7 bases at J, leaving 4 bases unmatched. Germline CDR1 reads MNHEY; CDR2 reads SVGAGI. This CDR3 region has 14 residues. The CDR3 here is CASSDGDRGNEQFF. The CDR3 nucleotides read TGTGCCAGCAGTGACGGGGACAGGGGGAATGAGCAGTTCTTC.

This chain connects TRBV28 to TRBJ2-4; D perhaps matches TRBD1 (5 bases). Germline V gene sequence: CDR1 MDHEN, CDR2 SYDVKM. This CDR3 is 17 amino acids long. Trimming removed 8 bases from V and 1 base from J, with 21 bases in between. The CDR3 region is CASCTGNQGRAKNIQYF. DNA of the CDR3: TGTGCCAGCTGCACAGGAAACCAGGGTCGGGCCAAAAACATTCAGTACTTC.

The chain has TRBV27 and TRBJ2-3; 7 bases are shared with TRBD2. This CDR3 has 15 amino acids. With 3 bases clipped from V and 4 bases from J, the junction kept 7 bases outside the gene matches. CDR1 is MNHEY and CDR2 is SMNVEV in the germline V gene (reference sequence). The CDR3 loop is CASSLGGRHADTQYF. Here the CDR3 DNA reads TGTGCCAGCAGTTTGGGAGGGAGGCATGCAGATACGCAGTATTTT.

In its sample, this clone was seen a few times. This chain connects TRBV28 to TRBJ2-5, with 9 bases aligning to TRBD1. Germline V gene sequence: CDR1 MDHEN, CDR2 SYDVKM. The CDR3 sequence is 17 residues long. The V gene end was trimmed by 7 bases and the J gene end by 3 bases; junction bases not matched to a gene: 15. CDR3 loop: CASTLGGGQGPKETQYF. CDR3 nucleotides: TGTGCCAGCACCTTAGGGGGGGGACAGGGACCGAAAGAGACCCAGTACTTC.

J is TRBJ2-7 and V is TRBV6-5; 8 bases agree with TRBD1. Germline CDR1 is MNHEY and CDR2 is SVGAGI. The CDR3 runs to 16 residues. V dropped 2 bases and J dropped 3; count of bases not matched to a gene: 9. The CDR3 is CASSYAGTGRGYEQYF. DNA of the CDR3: TGTGCCAGCAGTTACGCGGGGACAGGTCGGGGCTACGAGCAGTACTTC.

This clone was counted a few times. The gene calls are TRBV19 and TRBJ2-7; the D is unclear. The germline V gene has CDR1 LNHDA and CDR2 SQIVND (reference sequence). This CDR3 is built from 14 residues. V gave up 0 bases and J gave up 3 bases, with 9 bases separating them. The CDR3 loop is CASSIEHWNYEQYF. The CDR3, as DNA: TGTGCCAGTAGTATAGAGCACTGGAACTACGAGCAGTACTTC.

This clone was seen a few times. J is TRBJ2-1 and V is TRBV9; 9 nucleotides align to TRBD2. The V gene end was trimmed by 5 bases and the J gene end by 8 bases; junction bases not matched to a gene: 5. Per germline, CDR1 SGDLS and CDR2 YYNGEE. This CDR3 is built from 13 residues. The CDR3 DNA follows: TGTGCCAGCAGGGATAGCGGGAGCGATGAGCAGTTCTTC. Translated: CASRDSGSDEQFF.

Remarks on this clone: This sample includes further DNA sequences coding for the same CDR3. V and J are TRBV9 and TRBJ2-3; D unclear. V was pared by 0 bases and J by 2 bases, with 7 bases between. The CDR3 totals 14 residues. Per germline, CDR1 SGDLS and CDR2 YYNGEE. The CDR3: CASSVAPITDTQYF. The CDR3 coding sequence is TGTGCCAGCAGCGTAGCCCCCATCACAGATACGCAGTATTTT.

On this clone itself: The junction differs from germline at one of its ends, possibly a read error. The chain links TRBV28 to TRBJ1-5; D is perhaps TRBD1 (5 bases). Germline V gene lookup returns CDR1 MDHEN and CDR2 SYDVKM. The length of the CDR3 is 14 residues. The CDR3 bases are TGTGCCAGCAGTCGGGACGGCCGCTATCAGCCCCACCATTTT. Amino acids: CASSRDGRYQPHHF.

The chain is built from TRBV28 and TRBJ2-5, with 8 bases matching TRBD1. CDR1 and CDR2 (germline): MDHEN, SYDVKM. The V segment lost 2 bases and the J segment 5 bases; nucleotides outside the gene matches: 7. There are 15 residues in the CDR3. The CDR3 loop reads CASSLPQGAGETQYF. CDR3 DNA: TGTGCCAGCAGTTTACCCCAGGGGGCTGGGGAGACCCAGTACTTC.

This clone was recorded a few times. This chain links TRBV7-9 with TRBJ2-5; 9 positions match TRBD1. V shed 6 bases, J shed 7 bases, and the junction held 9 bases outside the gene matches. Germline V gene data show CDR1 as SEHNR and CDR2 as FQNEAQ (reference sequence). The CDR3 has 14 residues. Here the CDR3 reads CASSFGQGSATQYF. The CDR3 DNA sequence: TGTGCCAGCAGTTTCGGACAGGGGTCGGCGACCCAGTACTTC.

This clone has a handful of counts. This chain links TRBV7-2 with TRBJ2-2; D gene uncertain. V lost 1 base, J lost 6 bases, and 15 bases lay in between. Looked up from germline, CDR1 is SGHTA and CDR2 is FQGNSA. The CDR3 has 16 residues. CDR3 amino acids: CASSLERKGAAGELFF. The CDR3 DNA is TGTGCCAGCAGCTTAGAGAGGAAGGGTGCCGCCGGGGAGCTGTTTTTT.

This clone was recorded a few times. This CDR3 reads CASAAGNEQYF. In DNA form, the CDR3 reads TGTGCCAGCGCGGCGGGCAACGAGCAGTACTTC. The chain recombines TRBV7-2 with TRBJ2-7; D possibly corresponds to TRBD2 (5 bases). Germline values: CDR1 SGHTA, CDR2 FQGNSA. The length of the CDR3 is 11 residues. Deletions cut 8 bases from V and 5 bases from J, with 10 bases between. Looking up the rest from reference TRBV7-2 and TRBJ2-7 gives the full variable domain: GAGVSQSPSNKVTEKGKDVELRCDPISGHTALYWYRQSLGQGLEFLIYFQGNSAPDKSGLPSDRFSAERTGGSVSTLTIQRTQQEDSAVYLCASAAGNEQYFGPGTRLTVT.

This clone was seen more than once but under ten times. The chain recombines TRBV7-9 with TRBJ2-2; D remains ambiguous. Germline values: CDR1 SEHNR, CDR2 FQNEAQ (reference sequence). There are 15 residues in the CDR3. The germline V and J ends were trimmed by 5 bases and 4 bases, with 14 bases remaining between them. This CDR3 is CASSLSGGLTGELFF. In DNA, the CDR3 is TGTGCCAGCAGCCTTTCTGGTGGGCTCACCGGGGAGCTGTTTTTT.

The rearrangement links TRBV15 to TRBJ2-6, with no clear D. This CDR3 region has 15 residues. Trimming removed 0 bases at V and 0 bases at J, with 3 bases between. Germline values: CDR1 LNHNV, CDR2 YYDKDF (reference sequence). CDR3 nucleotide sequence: TGTGCCACCAGCAGAGAGGACTCTGGGGCCAACGTCCTGACTTTC. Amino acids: CATSREDSGANVLTF. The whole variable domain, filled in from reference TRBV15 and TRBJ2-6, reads DAMVIQNPRYQVTQFGKPVTLSCSQTLNHNVMYWYQQKSSQAPKLLFHYYDKDFNNEADTPDNFQSRRPNTSFCFLDIRSPGLGDTAMYLCATSREDSGANVLTFGAGSRLTVL.

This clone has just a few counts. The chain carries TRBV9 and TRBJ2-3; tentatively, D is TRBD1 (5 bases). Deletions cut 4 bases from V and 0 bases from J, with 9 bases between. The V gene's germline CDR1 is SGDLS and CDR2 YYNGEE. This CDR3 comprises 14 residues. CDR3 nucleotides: TGTGCCAGCAGCCGACAGCCCAGCACAGATACGCAGTATTTT. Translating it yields CASSRQPSTDTQYF.

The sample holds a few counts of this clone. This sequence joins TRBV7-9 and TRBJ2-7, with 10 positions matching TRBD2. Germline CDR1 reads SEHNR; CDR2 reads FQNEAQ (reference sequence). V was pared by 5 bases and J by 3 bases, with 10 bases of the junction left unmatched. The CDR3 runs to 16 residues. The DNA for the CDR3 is TGTGCCAGCAGCCCCACCCCTAGCGGGGGAGTCTACGAGCAGTACTTC. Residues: CASSPTPSGGVYEQYF.

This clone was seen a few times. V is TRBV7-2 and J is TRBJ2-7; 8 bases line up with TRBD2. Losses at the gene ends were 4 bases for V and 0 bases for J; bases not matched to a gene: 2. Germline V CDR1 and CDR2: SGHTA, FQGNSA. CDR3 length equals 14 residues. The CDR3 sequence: CASSSRGGSYEQYF. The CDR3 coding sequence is TGTGCCAGCAGCTCTCGGGGGGGCTCCTACGAGCAGTACTTC.

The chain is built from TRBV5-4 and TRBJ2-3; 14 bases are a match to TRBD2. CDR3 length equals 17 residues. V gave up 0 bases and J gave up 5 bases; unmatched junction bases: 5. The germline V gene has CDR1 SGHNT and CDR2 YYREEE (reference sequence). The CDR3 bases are TGTGCCAGCAGCTTGGGACTAGCGGGAGGGCGAGGAGATACGCAGTATTTT. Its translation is CASSLGLAGGRGDTQYF.

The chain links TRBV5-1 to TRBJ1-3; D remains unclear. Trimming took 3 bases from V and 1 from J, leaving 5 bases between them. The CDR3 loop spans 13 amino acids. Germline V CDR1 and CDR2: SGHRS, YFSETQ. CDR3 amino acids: CASSYSSGNTIYF. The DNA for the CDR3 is TGCGCCAGCAGCTACAGTTCTGGAAACACCATATATTTT.

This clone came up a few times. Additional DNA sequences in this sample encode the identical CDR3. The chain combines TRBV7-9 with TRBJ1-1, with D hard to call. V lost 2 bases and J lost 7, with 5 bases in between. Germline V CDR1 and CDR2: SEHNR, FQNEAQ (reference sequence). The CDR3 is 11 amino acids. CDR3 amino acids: CASSLKVEAFF. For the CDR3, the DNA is TGTGCCAGCAGCTTAAAAGTTGAAGCTTTCTTT.